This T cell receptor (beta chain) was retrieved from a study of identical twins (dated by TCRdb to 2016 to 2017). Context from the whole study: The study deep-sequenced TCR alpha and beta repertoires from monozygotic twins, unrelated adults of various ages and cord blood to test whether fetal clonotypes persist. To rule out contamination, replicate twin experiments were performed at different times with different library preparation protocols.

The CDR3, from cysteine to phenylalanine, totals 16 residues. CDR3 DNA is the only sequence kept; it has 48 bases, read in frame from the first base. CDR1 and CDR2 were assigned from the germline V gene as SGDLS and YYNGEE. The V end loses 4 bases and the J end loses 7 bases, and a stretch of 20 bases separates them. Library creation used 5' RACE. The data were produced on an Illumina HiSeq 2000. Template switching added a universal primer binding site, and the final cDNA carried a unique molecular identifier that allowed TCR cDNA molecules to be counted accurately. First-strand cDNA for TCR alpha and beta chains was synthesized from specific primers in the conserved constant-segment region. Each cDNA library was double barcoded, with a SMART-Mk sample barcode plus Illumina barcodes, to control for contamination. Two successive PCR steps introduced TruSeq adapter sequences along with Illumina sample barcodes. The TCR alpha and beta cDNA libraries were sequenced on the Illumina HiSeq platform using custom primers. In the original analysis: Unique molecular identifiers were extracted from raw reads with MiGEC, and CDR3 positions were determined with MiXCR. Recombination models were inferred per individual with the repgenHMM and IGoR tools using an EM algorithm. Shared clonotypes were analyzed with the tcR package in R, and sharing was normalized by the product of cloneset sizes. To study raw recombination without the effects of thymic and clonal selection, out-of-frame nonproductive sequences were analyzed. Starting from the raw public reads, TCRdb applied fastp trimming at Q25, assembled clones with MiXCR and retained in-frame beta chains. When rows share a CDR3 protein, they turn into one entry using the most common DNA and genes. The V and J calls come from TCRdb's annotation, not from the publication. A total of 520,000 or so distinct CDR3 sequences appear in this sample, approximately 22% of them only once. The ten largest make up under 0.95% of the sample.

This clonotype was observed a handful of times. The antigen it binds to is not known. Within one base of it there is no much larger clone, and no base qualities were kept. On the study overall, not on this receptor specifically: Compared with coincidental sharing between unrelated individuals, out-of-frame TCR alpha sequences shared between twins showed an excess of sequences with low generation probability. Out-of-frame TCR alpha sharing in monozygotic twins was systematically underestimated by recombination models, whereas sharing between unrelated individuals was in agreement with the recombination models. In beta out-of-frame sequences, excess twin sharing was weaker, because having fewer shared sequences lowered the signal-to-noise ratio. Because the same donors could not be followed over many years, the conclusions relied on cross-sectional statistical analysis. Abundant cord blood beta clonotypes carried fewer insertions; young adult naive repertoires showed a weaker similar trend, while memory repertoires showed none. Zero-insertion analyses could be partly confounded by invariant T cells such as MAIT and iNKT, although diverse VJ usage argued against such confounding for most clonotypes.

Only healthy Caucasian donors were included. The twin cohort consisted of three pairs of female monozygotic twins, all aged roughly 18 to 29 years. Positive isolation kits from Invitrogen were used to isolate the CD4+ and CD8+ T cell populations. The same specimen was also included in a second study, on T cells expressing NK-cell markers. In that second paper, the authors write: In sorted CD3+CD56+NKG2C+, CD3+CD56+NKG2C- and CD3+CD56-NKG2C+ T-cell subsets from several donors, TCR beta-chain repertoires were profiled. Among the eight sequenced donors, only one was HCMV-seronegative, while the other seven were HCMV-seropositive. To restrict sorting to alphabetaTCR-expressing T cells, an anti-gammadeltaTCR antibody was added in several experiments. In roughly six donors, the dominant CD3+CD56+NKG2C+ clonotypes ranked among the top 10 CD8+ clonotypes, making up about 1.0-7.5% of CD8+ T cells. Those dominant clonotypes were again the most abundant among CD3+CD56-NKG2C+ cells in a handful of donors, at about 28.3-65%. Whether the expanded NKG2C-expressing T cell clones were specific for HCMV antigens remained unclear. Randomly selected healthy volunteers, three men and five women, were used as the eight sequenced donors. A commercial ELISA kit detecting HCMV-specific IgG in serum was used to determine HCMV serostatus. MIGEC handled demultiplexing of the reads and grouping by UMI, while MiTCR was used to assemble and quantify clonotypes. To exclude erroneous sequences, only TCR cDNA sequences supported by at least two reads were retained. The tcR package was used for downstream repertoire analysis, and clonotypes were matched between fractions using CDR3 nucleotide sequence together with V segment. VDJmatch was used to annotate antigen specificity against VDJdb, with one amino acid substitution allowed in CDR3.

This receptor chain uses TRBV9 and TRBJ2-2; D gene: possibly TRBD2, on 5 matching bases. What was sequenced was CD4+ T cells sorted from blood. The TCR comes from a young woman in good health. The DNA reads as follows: TGTGCCAGCAGCCCCGCGGGTAGTACTACAATCGGGGAGCTGTTTTTT. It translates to CASSPAGSTTIGELFF.